The rows below give T cell receptor beta chains drawn from one sample of a study of T cell changes during pregnancy in multiple sclerosis. The repertoire was sequenced with immunoSEQ multiplex PCR; TCRdb's copy has only in-frame clones and lacks some. Altogether tens of thousands of clones are present, 90% to 95% being singletons, with the ten largest covering about 0.75%. The sample here was peripheral blood, taken in the third trimester of pregnancy. All receptors come from a female donor in good health, enrolled as a control in a pregnancy study. The CDR3 runs from the conserved cysteine through the conserved F or W. Each record gives: D gene, J gene, V gene, clone size, CDR3 protein, CDR3 DNA. D genes are given only for firm matches. Clone size is given for some rows only: seen once, a few or many times, or a class if the clone is expanded.

d_gene: .
j_gene: TRBJ1-1
v_gene: TRBV2
abundance: .
CDR3aa: CASSYGHSNTEAFF
CDR3nt: TGTGCCAGCAGTTACGGACACTCGAACACTGAAGCTTTCTTT

d_gene: .
j_gene: TRBJ2-4
v_gene: TRBV6-1
abundance: .
CDR3aa: CASSFDQGNIQYF
CDR3nt: TGTGCCAGCAGTTTCGACCAGGGGAACATTCAGTACTTC

d_gene: .
j_gene: TRBJ1-6
v_gene: TRBV2
abundance: once
CDR3aa: CASTSDLRGNSPLHF
CDR3nt: TGTGCCAGCACTTCGGACCTCCGCGGGAATTCACCCCTCCACTTT

d_gene: TRBD2
j_gene: TRBJ2-7
v_gene: TRBV19
abundance: .
CDR3aa: CASSALAGGLYEQYF
CDR3nt: TGTGCCAGTAGTGCCTTAGCGGGGGGCCTCTATGAGCAGTACTTC

d_gene: .
j_gene: TRBJ1-1
v_gene: TRBV7-2
abundance: .
CDR3aa: CASSFNRDTEAFF
CDR3nt: TGTGCCAGCAGCTTCAACCGGGACACTGAAGCTTTCTTT

d_gene: .
j_gene: TRBJ1-4
v_gene: TRBV7-9
abundance: .
CDR3aa: CASRPQGRTDEKLFF
CDR3nt: TGTGCCAGCAGGCCCCAGGGAAGGACGGATGAAAAACTGTTTTTT

d_gene: .
j_gene: TRBJ2-1
v_gene: TRBV21-1
abundance: .
CDR3aa: CASSTYRGEQFF
CDR3nt: TGTGCCAGCAGCACCTACAGGGGTGAGCAGTTCTTC

d_gene: .
j_gene: TRBJ1-2
v_gene: TRBV27
abundance: .
CDR3aa: CASSLGAGVWYGYTF
CDR3nt: TGTGCCAGCAGTTTAGGGGCGGGGGTTTGGTATGGCTACACCTTC

d_gene: .
j_gene: TRBJ1-1
v_gene: TRBV27
abundance: .
CDR3aa: CASSLAGYGTEAFF
CDR3nt: TGTGCCAGCAGTTTGGCAGGGTACGGCACTGAAGCTTTCTTT

d_gene: .
j_gene: TRBJ2-7
v_gene: TRBV13
abundance: once
CDR3aa: CASSSNPGSTYEQYF
CDR3nt: TGTGCCAGCAGCTCGAATCCCGGGAGCACCTACGAGCAGTACTTC

d_gene: .
j_gene: TRBJ1-6
v_gene: TRBV30
abundance: .
CDR3aa: CAWSARGNSPLHF
CDR3nt: TGTGCCTGGAGTGCCCGAGGAAATTCACCCCTCCACTTT

d_gene: .
j_gene: TRBJ2-7
v_gene: TRBV10-1
abundance: .
CDR3aa: CASSDEFQGVYEQYF
CDR3nt: TGCGCCAGCAGTGATGAGTTCCAGGGTGTCTACGAGCAGTACTTC

d_gene: .
j_gene: TRBJ2-7
v_gene: TRBV20-1
abundance: .
CDR3aa: CSASGIYEQYF
CDR3nt: TGCAGTGCTAGCGGGATTTACGAGCAGTACTTC

d_gene: TRBD1
j_gene: TRBJ1-5
v_gene: TRBV18
abundance: .
CDR3aa: CASSPGTGGNQPQHF
CDR3nt: TGTGCCAGCTCACCAGGGACAGGGGGCAATCAGCCCCAGCATTTT

d_gene: .
j_gene: TRBJ1-5
v_gene: TRBV28
abundance: once
CDR3aa: CASSFQDGHNQPQHF
CDR3nt: TGTGCCAGCAGTTTCCAGGATGGCCACAATCAGCCCCAGCATTTT

d_gene: TRBD2
j_gene: TRBJ2-1
v_gene: TRBV18
abundance: .
CDR3aa: CASSLGTSGSVINEQFF
CDR3nt: TGTGCCAGCTCCCTCGGGACTAGCGGGAGTGTAATCAATGAGCAGTTCTTC

d_gene: .
j_gene: TRBJ2-5
v_gene: TRBV6-5
abundance: .
CDR3aa: CASSYRDTGMETQYF
CDR3nt: TGTGCCAGCAGTTATAGGGACACGGGTATGGAGACCCAGTACTTC

d_gene: TRBD1
j_gene: TRBJ1-1
v_gene: TRBV28
abundance: .
CDR3aa: CASSSGTGLINTEAFF
CDR3nt: TGTGCCAGCAGTTCCGGGACAGGTCTAATAAACACTGAAGCTTTCTTT

d_gene: .
j_gene: TRBJ1-3
v_gene: TRBV21-1
abundance: once
CDR3aa: CASSKRGNGNTIYF
CDR3nt: TGTGCCAGCAGCAAACGGGGTAATGGAAACACCATATATTTT

d_gene: .
j_gene: TRBJ1-2
v_gene: TRBV19
abundance: .
CDR3aa: CASSAQVAVNYGYTF
CDR3nt: TGTGCCAGCTCCGCCCAAGTGGCTGTTAACTATGGCTACACCTTC

d_gene: TRBD2
j_gene: TRBJ2-1
v_gene: TRBV11-3
abundance: .
CDR3aa: CASSPTSGRAYEQFF
CDR3nt: TGTGCCAGCAGCCCTACTAGCGGGAGGGCCTATGAGCAGTTCTTC

d_gene: TRBD1
j_gene: TRBJ1-2
v_gene: TRBV30
abundance: .
CDR3aa: CAWSSDRGSYGYTF
CDR3nt: TGTGCCTGGAGCAGCGACAGGGGAAGCTATGGCTACACCTTC

d_gene: .
j_gene: TRBJ2-1
v_gene: TRBV7-2
abundance: .
CDR3aa: CASSLRRGSGSSYNEQFF
CDR3nt: TGTGCCAGCAGCTTAAGGCGAGGGTCGGGGAGCTCCTACAATGAGCAGTTCTTC

d_gene: .
j_gene: TRBJ1-2
v_gene: TRBV2
abundance: once
CDR3aa: CASSAQDSRIYGYTF
CDR3nt: TGTGCCAGCAGTGCCCAGGACAGTCGAATCTATGGCTACACCTTC

d_gene: TRBD1
j_gene: TRBJ2-3
v_gene: TRBV7-2
abundance: .
CDR3aa: CASRRTGEDTQYF
CDR3nt: TGTGCCAGCAGACGGACAGGGGAAGATACGCAGTATTTT